What follows are 21 T cell receptor beta chains derived from one specimen sequenced in a study of early T cells in non-severe SARS-CoV-2 infection. TCRdb reprocessed the 5' RACE reads with MiXCR, giving one entry per CDR3 protein. The sample lists roughly 30,000 distinct CDR3 sequences, more than 4% occurring once. The sequencing sample was made of whole blood. The source of these receptors is an adult who was a healthcare worker with PCR-confirmed SARS-CoV-2 infection or an uninfected control (not recorded which).

At least ten counts were recorded for this clonotype. In DNA form, the CDR3 reads TGCAGTGCAAAGACAGGGAGCGAGCAGTACTTC. Protein product: CSAKTGSEQYF. The V gene is TRBV20-1, the J gene TRBJ2-7; 7 bases are a match to TRBD1. CDR3 length: 11 residues. Losses at the gene ends were 6 bases for V and 6 bases for J; bases not matched to a gene: 5. CDR1 and CDR2 (germline): DFQATT, SNEGSKA (reference sequence).

This clonotype was detected many times. The chain links TRBV28 to TRBJ2-2, with D possibly being TRBD1 (6 bases). Germline V gives CDR1 MDHEN, CDR2 SYDVKM. The germline V and J ends were trimmed by 7 bases and 0 bases, with 15 bases remaining between them. The CDR3 is made up of 16 amino acids. For the CDR3, the DNA is TGTGCCAGCACCTTCTCAGGGGTCCCGAACACCGGGGAGCTGTTTTTT. Its protein product is CASTFSGVPNTGELFF.

The rearrangement links TRBV7-3 to TRBJ2-3; the D is unclear. Germline V gene data show CDR1 as SGHTA and CDR2 as FQGTGA. The CDR3 length is 15 residues. V lost 2 bases, J lost 5 bases, and 14 bases lay in between. The CDR3 here is CASSLGLGFVDTQYF. For the CDR3, the DNA is TGTGCCAGCAGCTTAGGTCTGGGATTTGTAGATACGCAGTATTTT. The full variable domain, in which reference TRBV7-3 and TRBJ2-3 provide the parts outside the CDR3, is GAGVSQTPSNKVTEKGKYVELRCDPISGHTALYWYRQSLGQGPEFLIYFQGTGAADDSGLPNDRFFAVRPEGSVSTLKIQRTERGDSAVYLCASSLGLGFVDTQYFGPGTRLTVL.

This clonotype was counted many times. The J gene is TRBJ2-1, the V gene TRBV7-8; no reliable D call. V lost 2 bases and J 3 bases, leaving 8 bases between the germline ends. Germline CDR1 SGHVS, CDR2 FQNEAQ. This CDR3 spans 14 amino acids. The CDR3 is CASSLISSYNEQFF. The CDR3 DNA reads as TGTGCCAGCAGCTTAATCAGCAGCTACAATGAGCAGTTCTTC.

This clonotype has a count of ten or more. The chain couples TRBV5-1 to TRBJ1-3; D gene unclear. V was cut by 0 bases and J by 0 bases, with 10 bases left in between. The CDR3 runs to 16 residues. In germline, CDR1 is SGHRS, CDR2 YFSETQ. The chain's CDR3 is CASSLAPPDSGNTIYF. CDR3 DNA sequence: TGCGCCAGCAGCTTGGCACCCCCGGACTCTGGAAACACCATATATTTT.

This clonotype was picked up many times. V usage is TRBV30 and J usage is TRBJ1-1; D is uncertain. The CDR3 contains 14 residues. Germline CDR1 is GTSNPN and CDR2 is SVGIG (reference sequence). V lost 5 bases, J lost 5 bases, and 18 bases lay in between. The CDR3 coding sequence is TGTGCCTGGGCTCGCCTTTTGGGGAGGACTGAAGCTTTCTTT. Amino acid sequence: CAWARLLGRTEAFF. The complete variable domain, with remaining parts taken from reference TRBV30 and TRBJ1-1, reads SQTIHQWPATLVQPVGSPLSLECTVEGTSNPNLYWYRQAAGRGLQLLFYSVGIGQISSEVPQNLSASRPQDRQFILSSKKLLLSDSGFYLCAWARLLGRTEAFFGQGTRLTVV.

In this sample, this clonotype turned up many times. The J gene is TRBJ1-5, the V gene TRBV20-1; 8 bases line up with TRBD1. The CDR3 has 13 residues. V dropped 3 bases and J dropped 7; count of bases not matched to a gene: 5. Germline V gene lookup returns CDR1 DFQATT and CDR2 SNEGSKA (reference sequence). The CDR3 coding sequence is TGCAGTGCTAGCAGGGGGCGAGGACAGCCCCAGCATTTT. Amino acid sequence: CSASRGRGQPQHF.

The V call is TRBV19, the J call TRBJ2-7; D remains ambiguous. Trimming cost V 3 bases and J 0 bases, with 9 bases left between them. Per germline, CDR1 LNHDA and CDR2 SQIVND (reference sequence). This CDR3 comprises 14 residues. In DNA form, the CDR3 reads TGTGCCAGTAGTATTCGACTGAGCTCCTACGAGCAGTACTTC. Its protein is CASSIRLSSYEQYF.

This clonotype occurred many times. The chain uses TRBV9 and TRBJ1-2; D is unresolved. Trimming stripped 3 bases from V and 7 bases from J, with 16 bases between. Germline CDR1 is SGDLS and CDR2 is YYNGEE. There are 14 residues in the CDR3. The CDR3 DNA is TGTGCCAGCAGCGCTCTAGATTTCCCCCGTGGCTACACCTTC. Its protein is CASSALDFPRGYTF.

This clonotype was detected a few times. The chain combines TRBV4-1 with TRBJ1-4; D perhaps matches TRBD1 (5 bases). Trimming shortened V by 5 bases and J by 8 bases, and 15 bases separated the two germline ends. The CDR3 covers 14 residues. Germline values: CDR1 MGHRA, CDR2 YSYEKL. DNA of the CDR3: TGCGCCAGCAGCATACGGGACGGTTTAGAAAAACTGTTTTTT. Encoded protein: CASSIRDGLEKLFF.

This clonotype was detected many times. This chain joins TRBV25-1 and TRBJ2-5; 7 nucleotides line up with TRBD1. This CDR3 is 15 amino acids long. The V segment lost 3 bases and the J segment 2 bases; nucleotides outside the gene matches: 6. Per the germline V gene, CDR1 is MGHDK and CDR2 is SYGVNS. CDR3 sequence: CASSEGDSRQETQYF. The CDR3 DNA is TGTGCCAGCAGTGAGGGGGACAGCCGACAAGAGACCCAGTACTTC.

This clonotype was found a few times. The CDR3 reads CASRPSGATGYGYTF. DNA of the CDR3: TGTGCCAGCAGGCCCTCGGGGGCAACTGGCTATGGCTACACCTTC. J is TRBJ1-2 and V is TRBV5-4; D perhaps matches TRBD1 (6 bases). The CDR3 has 15 amino acids. Germline lookup yields CDR1 SGHNT and CDR2 YYREEE (reference sequence). V was trimmed by 5 bases and J by 4 bases, leaving 18 bases between them.

CDR3 bases: TGTGCCACGGCCCAGACAGGGAACACTGAAGCTTTCTTT. Amino acid sequence: CATAQTGNTEAFF. This chain links TRBV24-1 with TRBJ1-1; D is perhaps TRBD1 (6 bases). This CDR3 comprises 13 residues. The V end lost 10 bases, the J end lost 1 base, and 12 bases lay between the germline ends. Germline CDR1 KGHDR, CDR2 SFDVKD.

There are many counts of this clonotype. J is TRBJ1-2 and V is TRBV19; no clear D. There are 15 residues in the CDR3. With 3 bases removed from V and 2 bases from J, the gap between germline ends came to 13 bases. Germline CDR1 reads LNHDA; CDR2 reads SQIVND (reference sequence). The CDR3 nucleotides read TGTGCCAGTAGTATCCCGACAATCCCCAACTATGGCTACACCTTC. It codes for CASSIPTIPNYGYTF.

The gene calls are TRBV11-3 and TRBJ2-1; TRBD2 might be the D (6 bases). Trimming pared 1 base from V and 1 base from J, leaving 11 bases between. This CDR3 contains 16 residues. Germline CDR1 SGHNT, CDR2 YENEEA. CDR3 residues: CASSLVFGRSYNEQFF. CDR3 DNA sequence: TGTGCCAGCAGCTTAGTTTTCGGGAGATCCTACAATGAGCAGTTCTTC.

This clonotype was counted many times. J is TRBJ2-7 and V is TRBV28, with no clear D. This CDR3 has 14 amino acids. CDR1 is MDHEN, CDR2 SYDVKM, per germline. The V and J ends lost 6 bases and 3 bases respectively, with 15 bases between them. The CDR3 DNA sequence: TGTGCCAGCAGCCCTACAAAACCCAGCTACGAGCAGTACTTC. This encodes CASSPTKPSYEQYF.

In its sample, this clonotype was seen many times. The CDR3 loop is CASSKKMNTEAFF. CDR3 coding DNA: TGTGCCAGTAGTAAGAAGATGAACACTGAAGCTTTCTTT. The V call is TRBV19, the J call TRBJ1-1; D remains ambiguous. Germline-derived CDR1 and CDR2 are LNHDA and SQIVND (reference sequence). The CDR3 extends over 13 amino acids. The ends were cut back, 4 bases at V and 0 bases at J, with 6 bases in the middle.

V is TRBV11-2 and J is TRBJ2-7, with TRBD1 identical over 9 bases. This CDR3 comprises 13 residues. Germline V gives CDR1 SGHAT, CDR2 FQNNGV. The V gene end was trimmed by 3 bases and the J gene end by 5 bases; junction bases not matched to a gene: 2. In DNA, the CDR3 is TGTGCCAGCAGCTTCCGGACAGGGGACGAGCAGTACTTC. This encodes CASSFRTGDEQYF.

In this sample, this clonotype turned up many times. The CDR3 coding sequence is TGTGCCACCAGTGATGGAGAACAGATCACAGATACGCAGTATTTT. As protein: CATSDGEQITDTQYF. The chain combines TRBV24-1 with TRBJ2-3; D is unresolved. The germline V and J ends were trimmed by 3 bases and 2 bases, with 11 bases remaining between them. The germline V gene encodes CDR1 KGHDR and CDR2 SFDVKD. This CDR3 has 15 amino acids.

This clonotype was recorded a few times. The chain is built from TRBV19 and TRBJ2-5, with D possibly matching TRBD2 (5 bases). The CDR3 has 12 residues. CDR1 is LNHDA, CDR2 SQIVND, per germline (reference sequence). Trimming left V 8 bases short and J 4 bases short, with 11 bases between. The CDR3 here is CASSGRRETQYF. For the CDR3, the DNA is TGTGCCAGTTCGGGGAGACGAGAGACCCAGTACTTC.

In this sample, this clonotype turned up many times. The V and J genes are TRBV27 and TRBJ2-7; 15 nucleotides agree with TRBD2. The CDR3 totals 15 residues. Looked up from germline, CDR1 is MNHEY and CDR2 is SMNVEV (reference sequence). Trimming cost V 6 bases and J 7 bases; bases outside gene matches: 7. DNA of the CDR3: TGTGCCAGCAGCCGGACTAGCGGGGGGGCAGGAGAGCAGTACTTC. Amino acids: CASSRTSGGAGEQYF.